The clone carrying this T cell receptor beta chain has only a few counts. The antigen remains undetermined. The data are from a study of T cell repertoires in cytomegalovirus infection. Whole-study context: Indications of both CMV infection and matching HLA type were provided by public TCR beta signatures.

TCRdb used MiXCR to reprocess the reads, holding one entry per CDR3 protein. The table has 900,000 to 950,000 distinct CDR3 sequences, 30% to 40% seen once; the top ten hold around an eighth. V lost 3 bases to trimming and J lost 5 bases, with 17 bases between them. This CDR3 has 16 residues. Germline V CDR1 and CDR2: LNHDA, SQIVND (reference sequence). General study findings and limits: Carriers of CMV plus the relevant HLA were identified by cumulative public TCR beta family frequency. Dominating the ex vivo response were TCR beta clonotypes that were CMV-specific and HLA-C-restricted.

The TCR originated in a human donor in good health (CMV status not recorded). Some clones in this sample may be carry-over from other donors' samples. This chain uses TRBV19 with TRBJ2-1; maybe TRBD1 (5 bases). The sequencing used cultured CD8+ T cells from PBMCs, collected from culture after CMV antigen stimulation. The CDR3 is CASSIWSQGFHNEQFF. The DNA for the CDR3 is TGTGCCAGTAGTATTTGGTCGCAGGGATTTCACAATGAGCAGTTCTTC.